This T cell receptor (beta chain) was identified during a study of cytomegalovirus exposure and HLA in healthy donors (dated by TCRdb to between 2016 and 2019). The study in broad terms: In an earlier analysis of roughly 590 of the donors, 276 Gb of sequence data and 117 million unique TCR beta sequences from 150 million to 200 million T cells were reported. An early release that covered roughly 600 HLA-typed donors contained approximately 320 gigabases of sequencing data and tens of millions of unique TCR sequences. The genetic ancestry cluster associated with self-reported Caucasian donors included roughly 84% of the 398 genotyped donors. The study was designed to test whether signatures of past pathogen exposure could be identified by cataloging public T cell receptors. The T cell repertoires of 666 subjects were profiled by immunosequencing and related to cytomegalovirus serostatus. In addition to the first cohort of roughly 700 subjects, a separate validation cohort of 120 different subjects was used. High-throughput TCR immunosequencing, statistical association of individual TCRs with disease status, and machine learning were combined to predict cytomegalovirus infection status. In a later analysis, previously published TCR beta repertoires from about 640 donors were re-analyzed and high-resolution HLA genotyping was added so that TCR occurrence patterns could be studied. Rather than drawing on any new phenotypic data, the later analysis identified candidate immune exposures from TCR beta sequences and the way those sequences occurred across donors. To decide whether each TCR beta V gene segment behaved as functional or pseudogenic, an earlier analysis of some 600 of the donors relied on high-throughput TCR beta sequencing. Donor age, sex, ethnicity and CMV serostatus were compiled alongside the repertoire data. A later genetic analysis took genome-wide SNP genotypes for 398 of the 666 donors and used that subset as a discovery cohort. All discovery cohort repertoires had been generated using a single sequencing platform. Both class I and class II loci were covered by HLA typing, at four-digit resolution. Typing coverage varied by locus: roughly 629-630 donors for A, B, C, DRB1 and DQB1; roughly 500 for DQA1; more than 600 for DPA1; under 490 for DPB1. Roughly five DR-DQ haplotypes were handled as single units for association and clustering because linkage in the cohort was strong. Across 398 genotyped donors of the cohort, an average of roughly 200,000 unique TCR beta nucleotide sequences per donor were sequenced, and 15% to 20% of those sequences were non-productive. The study at large found these results: Roughly uniform sequencing depth across donors was assumed in presence/absence analyses, although this assumption may not hold. Immune exposure information for the cohort was limited to CMV serostatus. Compared with the roughly 720-donor mean, donors in an Asian-associated ancestry cluster had fewer N-insertions in productive TCRs, according to a later genetic analysis. In an earlier analysis of approximately 590 of the donors, most TCR beta V segments appeared in productive rearrangements about 87% or about 30% of the time, broadly matching IMGT annotations. A cluster of highly shared sequence variants was judged likely to represent a technical artifact of the sequencing pipeline. A later genetic analysis associated a missense DCLRE1C variant with V-gene and J-gene trimming of TCR beta chains, and an independent cohort replicated the association. In a later analysis, HLA-associated TCR beta chains showed more clonal expansion and lower generation probabilities than non-associated chains that were equally common. In vitro tests confirmed that three of the cytomegalovirus-associated TCR beta chains recognize cytomegalovirus antigens. Most CMV-associated TCR beta chains appeared to be HLA-restricted in a later analysis, and the HLA associations seemed to be driven largely by CMV exposure. Seventeen rarely observed V segments, including chromosome 9 orphons, were excluded from the earlier analysis of a few hundred of the donors because counts were too low. When HLA alleles, especially DR and DQ, strongly co-occurred, attributing TCR associations to individual alleles was difficult. The authors suggested that the approach could potentially be extended to other disease states and immunological phenotypes. In the study, roughly 160 TCR beta chains were listed as associated with cytomegalovirus. While some public TCRs were present in many individuals, most TCR sequences turned up only very rarely across donors. Only TCR beta chains were sequenced in this cohort, and the absence of alpha or paired-chain data limited detectable features. In a later analysis, some 17,000 TCR beta sequences were associated with specific HLA alleles at a false discovery rate of 0.05. Linkage disequilibrium might explain the correlated functional status among segregating V segments, but an unknown experimental factor could not be ruled out. A further reported finding was that TCR beta sequences accurately predicted the HLA-A and HLA-B alleles for most subjects in the first cohort. Because HLA typing was missing for some donors at each locus, association tests included only the typed subset. In a later analysis, the rate of TCR association differed among HLA loci, with DRB1 alleles having the most associated TCRs and HLA-C alleles having the fewest. In a later analysis, several top co-occurrence clusters were reported to appear linked to parvovirus B19, influenza, CMV and Epstein-Barr virus. The classifier was reported to diagnose cytomegalovirus status with high specificity and sensitivity in both the original cohort and the validation cohort. The 87-base-pair reads could not distinguish some IMGT-functional V segments, including TRBV6-2 and TRBV6-3, so those segments were excluded.

From the cysteine through the phenylalanine, the CDR3 covers 15 amino acids. The sequence is cut down to CDR3 DNA, 45 bases in frame from base 1. Trimming accounts for 7 bases at V and 5 bases at J, while the number of junction bases matched to no gene is 12. CDR1 is given as ENHRY and CDR2 as SYGVKD, both from the germline V gene. The cohort consisted of 670 or so healthy bone marrow donors. Cohort members were all nominally healthy when sampled, although unrecorded immune exposures were likely present. The donor was CMV seropositive and was included in the group of about 290 seropositive cohort members. A peripheral blood sample was provided by each donor, and peripheral blood mononuclear cells were used for TCR beta sequencing. The Qiagen DNeasy Blood Extraction Kit was used to extract genomic DNA from the blood cell samples. The method was the immunoSEQ multiplex PCR assay. A mixture of 60 forward primers for TCR Vbeta segments and 13 reverse primers for TCR Jbeta segments was used in the multiplex PCR. A multiplex PCR assay on genomic DNA amplified the CDR3 region of rearranged TCR beta genes. On the Illumina HiSeq System, the amplified TCR beta libraries were sequenced as 87-base-pair reads. Per the authors' processing: A later analysis tallied around 80 million unique TCR beta chains across the 666 repertoires, and about 10 million of those chains were shared by two or more donors. Raw reads were error-corrected and collapsed into unique sequences by a nearest-neighbor algorithm in which closely related sequences were merged to remove PCR and sequencing errors. CDR3 sequences were aligned to IMGT reference sequences to assign V, D and J gene segments. For a sequence to be retained, a match of at least six nucleotides to both a V gene segment and a J gene segment was required. Rearrangements were called productive when the CDR3 lacked stop codons and stayed in frame with V and J; all others were non-productive. Following IMGT convention, CDR3 was defined as the stretch from the second conserved V-encoded cysteine up to the conserved J-encoded phenylalanine. Sequences without an unambiguous match to a single V gene segment were excluded from the earlier analysis of 587 of the donors. In an earlier analysis of roughly 500 of the donors, V segments were called functional above 56.7% productive rearrangements and were called segregating when the between-donor standard deviation exceeded 5%. A statistical classification framework was built to diagnose cytomegalovirus status from the catalog of TCR beta chain sequences. In a later analysis, TCR nucleotide sequences were compared against IMGT/GENE-DB human TR gene sequences so that V and J genes could be assigned. In a later analysis, CDR3 sequences and most-parsimonious VDJ recombination scenarios were assigned using the TCRdist pipeline. In a later analysis, every TCR beta chain was defined by the combination of its CDR3 amino acid sequence and its V-gene family, and reads without a unique V-gene family were dropped. As a way to deal with suspected cross-contamination and a sequencing artifact, a later analysis dropped hundreds of nucleotide sequences that were highly shared and had low generation probability. For each public chain, a later analysis derived a clonal expansion index from normalized ranks of inferred template counts within each repertoire. In a later analysis, generation probabilities were computed with a VDJ recombination model fitted to out-of-frame rearrangements, and the resulting probabilities were checked against IGoR. A later analysis scored TCR-TCR, TCR-HLA and TCR-CMV co-occurrence with hypergeometric tests, applying a repertoire-size bias correction to TCR pairs. A later analysis estimated false discovery rates by permuting HLA or CMV assignments 20 times. In a later analysis, co-occurring TCRs were grouped using DBSCAN, and TCRdist sequence similarity was added for clustering within HLA-allele-positive subsets. Repertoires with fewer than 30,000 or more than 120,000 public chains, plus five repertoires with anomalous nucleotide sharing, were excluded from co-occurrence clustering. TCRdb obtained this table from immuneACCESS and retained in-frame rearrangements with V and J assigned. These tables miss some clones; where compared with another copy, unresolved V genes account for less than half of the shortfall, and the remainder is unexplained. From that table come the V and J calls and clone size; the DNA was used to work out D and trimming. The table for this sample lists about 190,000 clones; roughly four fifths of them were counted only once. In total, the top ten clones hold less than 4% of the sample.

Concerning this clone: The clone's antigen remains unknown. No base quality information exists; no much larger clone differs at one position.

Here the chain combines TRBV10-3 and TRBJ2-7; TRBD2 agrees with 9 junctional bases. Input material: PBMCs. This receptor was taken from a woman aged 30 to 39 in good health and CMV-seropositive. The CDR3 protein: CAINGAGGPGNEQYF. The DNA sequence is given as TGTGCCATCAATGGGGCGGGAGGGCCAGGGAACGAGCAGTACTTC.